Each of the 5 T cell receptor beta chains below was sequenced from the same sample in a study of early T cells in non-severe SARS-CoV-2 infection (dated by TCRdb to the early 2020s). The library was built by means of 5' RACE. TCRdb lists the instrument as NextSeq 500. TCRdb handled the public reads itself, with Q25 trimming in fastp and clone calling in MiXCR, and kept productive beta chains. Under each unique CDR3 protein, matching rows form one entry showing the most common genes and DNA. Across this sample there are approximately 47,000 distinct CDR3 sequences, with roughly 9.4% seen only once. 5% to 6.5% of the sample comes from the top ten. The specimen was whole blood, collected at baseline. The receptor set was obtained from an adult who was a healthcare worker with PCR-confirmed SARS-CoV-2 infection or an uninfected control (not recorded which).

Sample share makes this clonotype medium-sized. The J gene is TRBJ2-5, the V gene TRBV29-1; TRBD1 is a possible D gene (5 bases). The CDR3 has 13 residues. CDR1 is SQVTM and CDR2 is ANQGSEA in the germline V gene. Trimming stripped 1 base from V and 1 base from J, with 7 bases between. CDR3 protein: CSVEVGAQETQYF. The CDR3 DNA reads as TGCAGCGTTGAAGTAGGGGCCCAAGAGACCCAGTACTTC.

This clonotype was observed at least ten times. This rearrangement joins TRBV7-6 to TRBJ1-1; TRBD1 aligns across 8 bases. Germline lookup yields CDR1 SGHVS and CDR2 FNYEAQ. The length of the CDR3 is 16 residues. Germline trimming cut 4 bases from V and 4 bases from J; bases unmatched to any gene: 11. The CDR3 DNA reads as TGTGCCAGCAGCTCGTGGACAGGGATTAAAGGCACTGAAGCTTTCTTT. Translating it yields CASSSWTGIKGTEAFF.

This clonotype was seen a few times. The rearrangement links TRBV5-1 to TRBJ2-1, with 8 bases matching TRBD2. Germline CDR1 SGHRS, CDR2 YFSETQ. V lost 5 bases to trimming and J lost 10 bases; unmatched junction nucleotides: 8. CDR3 length equals 13 residues. CDR3: CASRTREEREQFF. CDR3 coding DNA: TGCGCCAGCAGAACGCGGGAGGAGCGGGAGCAGTTCTTC.

The chain carries TRBV27 and TRBJ2-1; TRBD1 aligns across 8 bases. Per the germline V gene, CDR1 is MNHEY and CDR2 is SMNVEV (reference sequence). J gave up 7 bases and V 5 bases, and 7 bases lay outside the gene matches. The CDR3 is made up of 14 amino acids. The CDR3 protein is CASSPGTGVNEQFF. The CDR3 DNA follows: TGTGCCAGCAGTCCTGGGACAGGAGTGAATGAGCAGTTCTTC.

This clonotype was counted at least ten times. The gene calls are TRBV23-1 and TRBJ2-5; D is uncertain. TRBV23-1 is reported as an ORF; its role is uncertain. Deletions cut 0 bases from V and 4 bases from J, with 6 bases between. This CDR3 region has 13 residues. The CDR3: CASSQSGLETQYF. CDR3 nucleotide sequence: TGCGCCAGCAGTCAATCAGGGTTAGAGACCCAGTACTTC.